The 32 T cell receptor beta chains below all came from one sample that was sequenced in a study of cytomegalovirus exposure and HLA in healthy donors. PCR employed 60 Vbeta and 13 Jbeta primers. Sequencing used immunoSEQ multiplex PCR; TCRdb keeps in-frame clones, though not all of them. The data show under 170,000 clones, roughly 78% seen once. Sequenced sample: PBMCs. Source of these receptors: a man aged 50-59 years in good health and CMV-seropositive.

This clone was counted a few times. The chain couples TRBV27 to TRBJ2-6; the match to TRBD2 covers 11 bases. V gave up 5 bases and J gave up 0 bases; unmatched junction bases: 3. The V gene's germline CDR1 is MNHEY and CDR2 SMNVEV (reference sequence). The CDR3 totals 17 residues. Written as DNA, the CDR3 is TGTGCCAGCAGTCTACTAGCGGGAGCCTCTGGGGCCAACGTCCTGACTTTC. Encoded protein: CASSLLAGASGANVLTF. Complete variable domain (other parts from reference TRBV27 and TRBJ2-6): EAQVTQNPRYLITVTGKKLTVTCSQNMNHEYMSWYRQDPGLGLRQIYYSMNVEVTDKGDVPEGYKVSRKEKRNFPLILESPSPNQTSLYFCASSLLAGASGANVLTFGAGSRLTVL.

This sequence joins TRBV9 and TRBJ2-1; D unclear. The ends were cut back, 3 bases at V and 5 bases at J, with 12 bases in the middle. The length of the CDR3 is 14 residues. CDR1 and CDR2 from the germline V gene are SGDLS and YYNGEE. The DNA for the CDR3 is TGTGCCAGCAGCGCCCCTGAGTCTGACAATGAGCAGTTCTTC. Protein product: CASSAPESDNEQFF. The full variable domain, in which reference TRBV9 and TRBJ2-1 provide the parts outside the CDR3, is DSGVTQTPKHLITATGQRVTLRCSPRSGDLSVYWYQQSLDQGLQFLIQYYNGEERAKGNILERFSAQQFPDLHSELNLSSLELGDSALYFCASSAPESDNEQFFGPGTRLTVL.

The chain combines TRBV7-9 with TRBJ2-5, with a possible D match to TRBD1 (6 bases). TRBJ2-7 explains the end of the DNA better; the J call may be wrong. Germline V gives CDR1 SEHNR, CDR2 FQNEAQ (reference sequence). The CDR3 covers 15 residues. The CDR3 loop is CASSLGQRSSYEQYF. The CDR3 region has the DNA TGTGCCAGCAGCCTCGGACAGAGGAGCTCCTACGAGCAGTACTTC.

The CDR3 bases are TGTGCCAGCAGCCCCGGCACTAGCGAGCAAGAGACCCAGTACTTC. It encodes CASSPGTSEQETQYF. V is TRBV6-5 and J is TRBJ2-5; 7 bases map to TRBD2. Germline V CDR1 and CDR2: MNHEY, SVGAGI. The CDR3 covers 15 residues. Trimming at V came to 6 bases and at J to 2 bases, leaving 9 bases not matched to a gene.

This chain uses TRBV9 with TRBJ1-1; D gene uncertain. CDR1 and CDR2 (germline): SGDLS, YYNGEE. The germline V and J ends were trimmed by 4 bases and 6 bases, with 19 bases remaining between them. The CDR3 spans 15 residues. CDR3: CASSPESRLRSEAFF. CDR3 nucleotides: TGTGCCAGCAGCCCTGAGTCGAGGCTTAGATCTGAAGCTTTCTTT.

This chain links TRBV27 with TRBJ2-5; D not certain. Trimming cost V 0 bases and J 1 base, with 9 bases left between them. Germline values: CDR1 MNHEY, CDR2 SMNVEV (reference sequence). CDR3 length: 15 amino acids. CDR3 loop: CASSLSWQVQETQYF. In DNA form, the CDR3 reads TGTGCCAGCAGTTTATCGTGGCAGGTCCAAGAGACCCAGTACTTC.

For this clone: One end of the junction is discordant with germline, which a read error may explain. The rearrangement uses TRBV28 and TRBJ2-7; a possible D gene is TRBD1 (8 bases). The CDR3 loop spans 14 amino acids. The V gene's germline CDR1 is MDHEN and CDR2 SYDVKM. The CDR3 coding sequence is TGTGCCGGCAGCCATACAGGGGGGGAATGGGAGCAGTACTTC. Encoded protein: CAGSHTGGEWEQYF.

V is TRBV7-9 and J is TRBJ2-5, with a weak D call TRBD2 (6 bases). V lost 5 bases and J lost 2, with 15 bases in between. Germline CDR1 reads SEHNR; CDR2 reads FQNEAQ (reference sequence). The CDR3 loop spans 15 amino acids. CDR3 in DNA: TGTGCCAGCAGCCGTCGTGAGGGACTGCAAGAGACCCAGTACTTC. This gives the protein CASSRREGLQETQYF.

The chain couples TRBV27 to TRBJ2-7; TRBD2 agrees at 14 bases. From germline, CDR1 is MNHEY and CDR2 SMNVEV (reference sequence). Trimming took 6 bases from V and 3 from J; bases not matched to a gene: 4. The CDR3 consists of 15 residues. The CDR3 reads CASSRLAGGLYEQYF. DNA of the CDR3: TGTGCCAGCAGCCGACTAGCGGGAGGGCTCTACGAGCAGTACTTC.

V usage is TRBV5-1 and J usage is TRBJ2-3; D is uncertain. The CDR3 has 15 residues. Trimming removed 5 bases at V and 4 bases at J, with 17 bases between. Germline CDR1 SGHRS, CDR2 YFSETQ. CDR3 region: CASRSGRGTADTQYF. The CDR3 DNA reads as TGCGCCAGCAGATCTGGAAGAGGTACCGCAGATACGCAGTATTTT.

This clone appeared a few times. V and J are TRBV10-3 and TRBJ1-3; TRBD1 aligns across 10 bases. Germline CDR1 ENHRY, CDR2 SYGVKD. The trim removed 7 bases at V and 5 bases at J, leaving 8 bases unmatched. The length of the CDR3 is 15 residues. The CDR3 loop is CAITPGQGYRNTIYF. The CDR3 DNA reads as TGTGCCATCACTCCGGGACAGGGGTATAGAAACACCATATATTTT.

The chain recombines TRBV28 with TRBJ1-2; D not certain. V was cut by 1 base and J by 0 bases, with 12 bases left in between. Germline loops: CDR1 MDHEN, CDR2 SYDVKM. The length of the CDR3 is 16 residues. CDR3 region: CASSLLVEYSNYGYTF. CDR3 coding DNA: TGTGCCAGCAGTTTATTAGTAGAGTACTCTAACTATGGCTACACCTTC.

The CDR3 spells CASSEPDRGNTIYF. The CDR3, as DNA: TGTGCCAGCAGTGAACCTGACAGGGGAAACACCATATATTTT. The rearrangement uses TRBV6-1 and TRBJ1-3, with a weak D call TRBD1 (6 bases). CDR1 and CDR2 (germline): MNHNS, SASEGT. V was shortened by 2 bases and J by 4 bases, with 9 bases between the two germline ends. The CDR3 sequence is 14 residues long.

This clone was detected ten times or more. V and J are TRBV15 and TRBJ1-1, with 8 bases matching TRBD1. J lost 0 bases, V lost 4 bases, and 7 bases had no gene match. CDR3 size: 16 residues. Germline V gene data show CDR1 as LNHNV and CDR2 as YYDKDF (reference sequence). The CDR3 coding sequence is TGTGCCACCAGCACCATCAGGGGGCCGTTGAACACTGAAGCTTTCTTT. Encoded protein: CATSTIRGPLNTEAFF.

The V call is TRBV7-2, the J call TRBJ1-1; 8 positions match TRBD1. CDR1 is SGHTA and CDR2 is FQGNSA in the germline V gene. This CDR3 spans 16 amino acids. V lost 1 base and J lost 1; bases outside the gene matches: 5. Here the CDR3 reads CASSLVSTGANTEAFF. CDR3 sequence (DNA): TGTGCCAGCAGCTTAGTCTCGACAGGGGCGAACACTGAAGCTTTCTTT.

V is TRBV10-3 and J is TRBJ2-4; a weak D match, TRBD1 (6 bases). V dropped 6 bases and J dropped 1 base, with 10 bases sitting between them. Germline CDR1 reads ENHRY; CDR2 reads SYGVKD. CDR3 length: 14 residues. The chain's CDR3 is CAISPGEAKNIQYF. The CDR3 nucleotides are TGTGCCATCAGCCCAGGGGAGGCCAAAAACATTCAGTACTTC.

This clone was detected once. The chain combines TRBV28 with TRBJ2-1; 9 bases line up with TRBD2. The CDR3 runs to 14 residues. The ends lost 3 bases at V and 6 bases at J; junction bases unmatched: 3. The germline V gene has CDR1 MDHEN and CDR2 SYDVKM. The CDR3 reads CASSFSGSINEQFF. DNA of the CDR3: TGTGCCAGCAGTTTTAGCGGGAGTATCAATGAGCAGTTCTTC.

The V and J genes are TRBV7-8 and TRBJ1-1, with D perhaps matching TRBD1 (5 bases). The V gene's germline CDR1 is SGHVS and CDR2 FQNEAQ. This CDR3 region has 14 residues. Trimming pared 1 base from V and 0 bases from J, leaving 6 bases between. In nucleotides, the CDR3 is TGTGCCAGCAGCTTAGGACAGATGAACACTGAAGCTTTCTTT. Translation: CASSLGQMNTEAFF. Full variable domain (outside the CDR3, taken from reference TRBV7-8 and TRBJ1-1): GAGVSQSPRYKVAKRGQDVALRCDPISGHVSLFWYQQALGQGPEFLTYFQNEAQLDKSGLPSDRFFAERPEGSVSTLKIQRTQQEDSAVYLCASSLGQMNTEAFFGQGTRLTVV.

This clone has a single count. This sequence joins TRBV5-4 and TRBJ2-5; the D gene is possibly TRBD1 (6 bases). The CDR3 runs to 14 residues. CDR1 is SGHNT, CDR2 YYREEE, per germline (reference sequence). Trimming cost V 2 bases and J 8 bases, with 16 bases left between them. In DNA form, the CDR3 reads TGTGCCAGCAGCTTTGACAGGACCCAGAGCACCCAGTACTTC. Translating gives CASSFDRTQSTQYF.

This clone was found a few times. The chain carries TRBV4-1 and TRBJ2-3; unclear D gene. V lost 0 bases and J 6 bases, leaving 10 bases between the germline ends. CDR1 and CDR2 from the germline V gene are MGHRA and YSYEKL. This CDR3 is built from 14 residues. The CDR3 sequence is CASSQDPYWDTQYF. The CDR3, as DNA: TGCGCCAGCAGCCAAGACCCGTACTGGGATACGCAGTATTTT.

This clone was counted a single time. This chain links TRBV30 with TRBJ2-1, with D maybe TRBD1 (5 bases). V shed 2 bases and J shed 2 bases, with 7 bases lying between them. Per germline, CDR1 GTSNPN and CDR2 SVGIG (reference sequence). The CDR3 is made up of 13 amino acids. CDR3 nucleotide sequence: TGTGCCTGGAGTAGGGGCCCCTACAATGAGCAGTTCTTC. Protein sequence: CAWSRGPYNEQFF. The whole variable domain, remainder taken from reference TRBV30 and TRBJ2-1, is SQTIHQWPATLVQPVGSPLSLECTVEGTSNPNLYWYRQAAGRGLQLLFYSVGIGQISSEVPQNLSASRPQDRQFILSSKKLLLSDSGFYLCAWSRGPYNEQFFGPGTRLTVL.

The V gene is TRBV7-9, the J gene TRBJ2-7; TRBD2 agrees at 10 bases. Germline-derived CDR1 and CDR2 are SEHNR and FQNEAQ (reference sequence). The CDR3 is 17 amino acids. The V gene end was trimmed by 3 bases and the J gene end by 0 bases; junction bases not matched to a gene: 8. The CDR3 nucleotides are TGTGCCAGCAGCTTCGCGTACGGACTAGCGGACTCCTACGAGCAGTACTTC. Amino acids: CASSFAYGLADSYEQYF.

The CDR3 is CARGSVVRGSEKLFF. In DNA, the CDR3 is TGTGCCAGGGGGTCGGTGGTCAGGGGTAGTGAAAAACTGTTTTTT. The V and J genes are TRBV2 and TRBJ1-4; perhaps TRBD1 as D (6 bases). Trimming removed 9 bases at V and 7 bases at J, with 21 bases between. This CDR3 is 15 amino acids long. Germline CDR1 SNHLY, CDR2 FYNNEI.

The DNA for the CDR3 is TGTGCCAGCAGCGGGGGACAGGGGAGAATTGGTGGGGCCAACGTCCTGACTTTC. Residues: CASSGGQGRIGGANVLTF. The gene calls are TRBV7-2 and TRBJ2-6; 10 nucleotides match TRBD1. The CDR3 has 18 amino acids. CDR1 is SGHTA, CDR2 FQGNSA, per germline. V dropped 5 bases and J dropped 3; count of bases not matched to a gene: 10. The full variable domain, with the rest looked up from reference TRBV7-2 and TRBJ2-6, is GAGVSQSPSNKVTEKGKDVELRCDPISGHTALYWYRQSLGQGLEFLIYFQGNSAPDKSGLPSDRFSAERTGGSVSTLTIQRTQQEDSAVYLCASSGGQGRIGGANVLTFGAGSRLTVL.

This clone appeared once. The J gene is TRBJ2-4, the V gene TRBV11-3, with 8 bases aligning to TRBD2. Trimming removed 0 bases from V and 9 bases from J; junction bases left unmatched: 4. This CDR3 spans 14 amino acids. Germline CDR1 reads SGHNT; CDR2 reads YENEEA. In DNA, the CDR3 is TGTGCCAGCAGCTTAGACGGGACTAGTAGCATTCAGTACTTC. As protein: CASSLDGTSSIQYF.

This chain uses TRBV5-1 with TRBJ1-2, with 8 bases identical to TRBD1. The germline gives CDR1 SGHRS, CDR2 YFSETQ. Trimming cost V 4 bases and J 3 bases; bases outside gene matches: 8. This CDR3 is 15 amino acids long. In DNA, the CDR3 is TGCGCCAGCAGCGGGGGACAGGAGTCCTACTATGGCTACACCTTC. Translating it yields CASSGGQESYYGYTF.

This sequence joins TRBV19 and TRBJ2-6, with TRBD2 matching over 13 bases. Germline V gene lookup returns CDR1 LNHDA and CDR2 SQIVND (reference sequence). The CDR3 length is 20 residues. V lost 7 bases to trimming and J lost 2 bases; unmatched junction nucleotides: 14. CDR3: CASILTSGRLPTPGANVLTF. The CDR3 DNA reads as TGTGCCAGTATCCTGACTAGCGGGAGGCTACCTACTCCTGGGGCCAACGTCCTGACTTTC.

The chain joins TRBV6-6 to TRBJ1-3, with D uncertain. Germline CDR1 is MNHNY and CDR2 is SVGAGI (reference sequence). The CDR3 contains 12 residues. The V end lost 8 bases, the J end lost 2 bases, and 7 bases lay between the germline ends. CDR3 DNA: TGTGCCAGCCGCGACACTGGAAACACCATATATTTT. It encodes CASRDTGNTIYF.

CDR3 amino acids: CASRMATSGSNEQFF. The CDR3 nucleotides read TGTGCCAGCAGAATGGCCACTAGCGGGAGCAATGAGCAGTTCTTC. The chain recombines TRBV6-1 with TRBJ2-1, with TRBD2 matching 11 bases. CDR3 size: 15 residues. The germline V gene encodes CDR1 MNHNS and CDR2 SASEGT. V trimming: 6 bases; J trimming: 6 bases; junction bases outside the gene matches: 7.

A single count supports this clone. This chain joins TRBV5-5 and TRBJ2-3; the match to TRBD2 covers 7 bases. V shed 4 bases and J 3 bases; nucleotides not matched to a gene: 11. CDR1 SGHKS and CDR2 YYEKEE come from the germline V gene (reference sequence). The CDR3 loop spans 16 amino acids. As DNA, the CDR3 is TGTGCCAGCAGCCCCGACGGGGGGATTAGGACAGATACGCAGTATTTT. It is translated as CASSPDGGIRTDTQYF.

This clone has just one count. V usage is TRBV5-1 and J usage is TRBJ1-4; D gene unclear. Looked up from germline, CDR1 is SGHRS and CDR2 is YFSETQ. Trimming took 4 bases from V and 7 from J, leaving 14 bases between them. The CDR3 consists of 14 residues. As DNA, the CDR3 is TGCGCCAGCAGCCCGGGCCAGCGGGGTGAAAAACTGTTTTTT. As protein: CASSPGQRGEKLFF. Full variable domain (remainder filled in from reference TRBV5-1 and TRBJ1-4): KAGVTQTPRYLIKTRGQQVTLSCSPISGHRSVSWYQQTPGQGLQFLFEYFSETQRNKGNFPGRFSGRQFSNSRSEMNVSTLELGDSALYLCASSPGQRGEKLFFGSGTQLSVL.

This clone appeared once. The V and J genes are TRBV27 and TRBJ2-5; possibly TRBD1 for D (5 bases). The CDR3 sequence is 16 residues long. V shed 6 bases and J shed 5 bases, with 22 bases lying between them. Germline V gene lookup returns CDR1 MNHEY and CDR2 SMNVEV (reference sequence). The CDR3 spells CASRPDRYALGETQYF. The CDR3 DNA sequence: TGTGCCAGCAGGCCAGACAGATACGCTCTAGGGGAGACCCAGTACTTC.